Sequencing of this TCR beta chain was carried out in a study of CD8 T cells in ankylosing spondylitis. General observations from the study: From matched ankylosing spondylitis synovial fluid, disease-linked clones were reportedly recovered at significantly enriched levels. What seemed typical of ankylosing spondylitis blood was a TCR beta motif built from eight highly homologous variants.

CDR3 size: 15 residues. The V end was cut by 3 bases, the J end by 3 bases, with 14 bases between. CDR1 and CDR2 from the germline V gene are SGDLS and YYNGEE. TCRdb used MiXCR to reprocess the 5' RACE reads, holding one entry per CDR3 protein. Among 25,000 to 30,000 distinct CDR3 sequences listed, around 5% were seen once. With regard to this clonotype: Antigen unknown.

The V gene is TRBV9, the J gene TRBJ2-3; D remains ambiguous. The sequence was obtained from a female donor with ankylosing spondylitis or in good health (not recorded which). The sample comprised blood, either unsorted or a sorted T cell fraction (not recorded which). CDR3 region: CASSGRFSRTDTQYF. In nucleotides, the CDR3 is TGTGCCAGCAGCGGACGCTTTTCGAGGACAGATACGCAGTATTTT.